Shown below are 27 T cell receptor beta chains from a single sample sequenced in a study of cytomegalovirus exposure and HLA in healthy donors. Both 60 Vbeta primers and 13 Jbeta primers went into the PCR. Some clones are missing from TCRdb's copy, which holds only in-frame ones; the method was immunoSEQ multiplex PCR. In the table there are roughly 240,000 clones, roughly 80% of which are singletons. Input material: PBMCs. The receptors come from a woman between 40 and 50 years old in good health and CMV-seropositive.

Here the CDR3 DNA reads TGTGCCACCAGCAGAGATGAGGTTTTCCAAAAACTGTTTTTT. Amino acids: CATSRDEVFQKLFF. V is TRBV15 and J is TRBJ1-4; D uncertain. The CDR3 has 14 residues. Germline CDR1 reads LNHNV; CDR2 reads YYDKDF (reference sequence). Trimming took 0 bases from V and 9 from J, leaving 11 bases between them.

The genes are TRBV4-1 and TRBJ1-2; no clear D gene. The CDR3 contains 12 residues. Per the germline V gene, CDR1 is MGHRA and CDR2 is YSYEKL. The V end was cut by 4 bases, the J end by 5 bases, with 8 bases between. CDR3 DNA sequence: TGCGCCAGCAGCCCAGGCGCTTATGGCTACACCTTC. This translates into CASSPGAYGYTF.

The chain is built from TRBV2 and TRBJ1-2, with D possibly TRBD1 on 6 matching bases. V gave up 7 bases and J gave up 8 bases, with 20 bases separating them. The CDR3 extends over 14 amino acids. Germline V gene data show CDR1 as SNHLY and CDR2 as FYNNEI. The CDR3 loop reads CASKGEQPSKGYTF. The CDR3 DNA sequence: TGTGCCAGCAAGGGGGAACAACCATCAAAAGGCTACACCTTC.

This chain joins TRBV7-3 and TRBJ2-4; D gene unclear. V was clipped by 5 bases and J by 0 bases, with 8 bases between them. Germline V gene lookup returns CDR1 SGHTA and CDR2 FQGTGA. This CDR3 has 14 amino acids. For the CDR3, the DNA is TGTGCCAGCAGCCCGACACCAGCCAAAAACATTCAGTACTTC. Translating gives CASSPTPAKNIQYF.

DNA for the CDR3: TGTGCCAGCACGGGACAGGGGGCCAAGCAGCCCCAGCATTTT. It is translated as CASTGQGAKQPQHF. This chain uses TRBV11-2 with TRBJ1-5; 12 bases agree with TRBD1. CDR3 length: 14 amino acids. The junction had 5 bases not matched to a gene; V was cut back by 7 bases and J by 7 bases. Germline V gene sequence: CDR1 SGHAT, CDR2 FQNNGV.

The chain recombines TRBV6-5 with TRBJ2-3; no clear D. Deletions cut 2 bases from V and 2 bases from J, with 8 bases between. CDR1 and CDR2 from the germline V gene are MNHEY and SVGAGI. The CDR3 extends over 14 amino acids. The CDR3 DNA is TGTGCCAGCAGTTACACCTATTCCACAGATACGCAGTATTTT. Translating it yields CASSYTYSTDTQYF.

V and J are TRBV9 and TRBJ1-3; D perhaps matches TRBD1 (6 bases). CDR1 is SGDLS and CDR2 is YYNGEE in the germline V gene. Trimming took off 4 bases at V and 3 bases at J, with 26 bases between the two ends. The CDR3 spans 19 residues. This chain's CDR3 is CASSSGPTVGARHGNTIYF. CDR3 DNA: TGTGCCAGCAGCTCCGGACCGACCGTGGGGGCCAGACATGGAAACACCATATATTTT. Full variable domain (rest looked up from reference TRBV9 and TRBJ1-3): DSGVTQTPKHLITATGQRVTLRCSPRSGDLSVYWYQQSLDQGLQFLIQYYNGEERAKGNILERFSAQQFPDLHSELNLSSLELGDSALYFCASSSGPTVGARHGNTIYFGEGSWLTVV.

The genes are TRBV25-1 and TRBJ2-5; 7 bases map to TRBD2. V lost 5 bases and J lost 1; bases outside the gene matches: 4. The length of the CDR3 is 14 residues. CDR1 MGHDK and CDR2 SYGVNS come from the germline V gene. The CDR3 nucleotides read TGTGCCAGCAGTCGCGGGGGTCCCCAAGAGACCCAGTACTTC. This gives the protein CASSRGGPQETQYF.

V gene TRBV2 combines with J gene TRBJ2-3; 9 bases map to TRBD1. J gave up 2 bases and V 6 bases, and 9 bases lay outside the gene matches. The CDR3 is 16 amino acids. Germline CDR1 and CDR2: SNHLY and FYNNEI. CDR3 sequence (DNA): TGTGCCAGCAGGGGCTCCGGGACAGGGTCCACAGATACGCAGTATTTT. This translates into CASRGSGTGSTDTQYF.

Worth noting for this clone: One junction end disagrees with the germline gene, perhaps due to a read error. Within the sample, other DNA sequences also encode this same CDR3. This chain links TRBV6-6 with TRBJ1-6; D is undetermined. Germline lookup yields CDR1 MNHNY and CDR2 SVGAGI (reference sequence). The CDR3 covers 14 residues. The CDR3 here is CASSARDPNSPLHF. In nucleotides, the CDR3 is TGTGCCAGCAGTGCCCGGGATCCTAATTCCCCCCTCCACTTT.

This chain's CDR3 is CASTLGDRADTGELFF. CDR3 nucleotides: TGTGCCAGCACCCTAGGGGACAGGGCGGACACCGGGGAGCTGTTTTTT. The J gene is TRBJ2-2, the V gene TRBV7-6, with TRBD1 identical over 9 bases. V lost 7 bases and J lost 3; bases outside the gene matches: 9. The CDR3 length is 16 residues. CDR1 is SGHVS and CDR2 is FNYEAQ in the germline V gene.

This chain uses TRBV11-3 with TRBJ2-5; TRBD1 aligns across 11 bases. CDR1 SGHNT and CDR2 YENEEA come from the germline V gene. V gave up 5 bases and J gave up 7 bases; unmatched junction bases: 12. CDR3 length: 16 amino acids. CDR3 nucleotide sequence: TGTGCCAGCAGCCCAGGGTGGACAGGGGGCGCGGGGACCCAGTACTTC. This translates into CASSPGWTGGAGTQYF.

There are a few counts of this clone. This chain connects TRBV5-1 to TRBJ2-1; 8 nucleotides line up with TRBD2. Per germline, CDR1 SGHRS and CDR2 YFSETQ. Trimming took 3 bases from V and 8 from J; bases not matched to a gene: 13. The CDR3 contains 16 residues. CDR3 coding DNA: TGCGCCAGCAGCTCACTGCCCGCGGGAGGTATCGATGAGCAGTTCTTC. This translates into CASSSLPAGGIDEQFF.

The V and J genes are TRBV29-1 and TRBJ2-1; 11 bases match TRBD2. This CDR3 region has 13 residues. The J segment lost 6 bases and the V segment lost 4 bases, leaving 2 bases of the junction unmatched. Germline CDR1 SQVTM, CDR2 ANQGSEA. The CDR3 DNA reads TGCAGCGTTGGGACTAGCGGGTTCAATGAGCAGTTCTTC. Translating gives CSVGTSGFNEQFF.

The chain carries TRBV7-2 and TRBJ1-4, with a tentative D call TRBD1 (6 bases). Trimming stripped 5 bases from V and 12 bases from J, with 19 bases between. The CDR3 spans 14 residues. CDR1 and CDR2 (germline): SGHTA, FQGNSA. CDR3 coding DNA: TGTGCCAGCAGCCTTGCGGGGGGGGGCCGGGAACTGTTTTTT. Protein product: CASSLAGGGRELFF.

V usage is TRBV6-5 and J usage is TRBJ2-3, with TRBD1 as a possible D gene (5 bases). The germline V gene has CDR1 MNHEY and CDR2 SVGAGI. With 0 bases removed from V and 2 bases from J, the gap between germline ends came to 9 bases. This CDR3 spans 15 amino acids. The CDR3 reads CASSYSGPLTDTQYF. The CDR3 coding sequence is TGTGCCAGCAGTTACTCGGGGCCACTCACAGATACGCAGTATTTT.

The V call is TRBV25-1, the J call TRBJ2-7; TRBD1 aligns across 8 bases. CDR3 length equals 14 residues. CDR1 is MGHDK, CDR2 SYGVNS, per germline. The V gene end was trimmed by 7 bases and the J gene end by 2 bases; junction bases not matched to a gene: 7. CDR3 sequence reads: CASNPDREPYEQYF. CDR3 nucleotides: TGTGCCAGCAATCCGGACAGGGAACCCTACGAGCAGTACTTC.

The rearrangement joins TRBV7-7 to TRBJ2-3, with TRBD1 matching over 9 bases. V shed 5 bases, J shed 5 bases, and the junction held 5 bases outside the gene matches. The CDR3 is 14 amino acids. From germline, CDR1 is SSHAT and CDR2 FNYEAQ (reference sequence). Here the CDR3 reads CASSIGTGLDTQYF. The DNA for the CDR3 is TGTGCCAGCAGCATCGGGACAGGGTTAGATACGCAGTATTTT.

The chain is built from TRBV7-9 and TRBJ1-6; the D gene is possibly TRBD1 (5 bases). The CDR3 has 15 residues. In germline, CDR1 is SEHNR, CDR2 FQNEAQ (reference sequence). Between the trimmed V and J ends, which lost 1 base and 10 bases, there was a span of 14 bases. The CDR3 is CASSLEVGGRSPLHF. The CDR3 coding sequence is TGTGCCAGCAGCTTAGAGGTCGGGGGTCGCTCACCCCTCCACTTT.

This clone was recorded a few times. This chain uses TRBV11-3 with TRBJ1-2; 9 bases agree with TRBD1. Looked up from germline, CDR1 is SGHNT and CDR2 is YENEEA. The CDR3 loop spans 15 amino acids. The junction had 9 bases not matched to a gene; V was cut back by 4 bases and J by 6 bases. The CDR3 sequence is CASSYSQGTGHGYTF. The CDR3 region has the DNA TGTGCCAGCAGCTACAGCCAGGGGACAGGGCATGGCTACACCTTC.

As regards this clone: The junction differs from germline at one of its ends, possibly a read error. The rearrangement links TRBV7-7 to TRBJ2-1, with D possibly matching TRBD2 (6 bases). CDR1 is SSHAT, CDR2 FNYEAQ, per germline (reference sequence). This CDR3 is built from 15 residues. Written as DNA, the CDR3 is TGTGCTAGCAGCTCGGGACTTCCCCCCTACAATGAGCAGTTCTTC. Its translation is CASSSGLPPYNEQFF.

V gene TRBV11-3 combines with J gene TRBJ2-1, with 8 bases fitting TRBD2. Germline CDR1 is SGHNT and CDR2 is YENEEA. The junction had 7 bases not matched to a gene; V was cut back by 3 bases and J by 9 bases. The CDR3 is 14 amino acids. This CDR3 reads CASSFQGTSGEQFF. The CDR3 DNA follows: TGTGCCAGCAGCTTTCAGGGGACTAGTGGTGAGCAGTTCTTC.

The chain joins TRBV2 to TRBJ1-2; D is perhaps TRBD1 (6 bases). CDR1 is SNHLY and CDR2 is FYNNEI in the germline V gene. Trimming removed 2 bases from V and 2 bases from J, with 6 bases in between. The CDR3 spans 13 residues. The CDR3 sequence is CASSETGNYGYTF. The CDR3 coding sequence is TGTGCCAGCAGTGAAACAGGGAACTATGGCTACACCTTC.

With respect to this clone: One end of the junction fails to match germline, which may point to a read error. The J gene is TRBJ1-2, the V gene TRBV7-9; unclear D gene. The CDR3 is 12 amino acids. Per the germline V gene, CDR1 is SEHNR and CDR2 is FQNEAQ (reference sequence). The CDR3 region has the DNA TGTTCCAGCTCCCCGAGGTTCTATGGCTACACCTTC. Its translation: CSSSPRFYGYTF.

The rearrangement uses TRBV6-8 and TRBJ1-6; possible D gene TRBD1, 5 bases. Germline V gives CDR1 MNHGY, CDR2 SAAAGT. V gave up 3 bases and J gave up 5 bases, with 14 bases separating them. This CDR3 has 16 amino acids. The CDR3 sequence is CASSYGAALNNSPLHF. The CDR3, as DNA: TGTGCCAGCAGTTATGGGGCGGCCCTGAATAATTCACCCCTCCACTTT.

The chain employs TRBV28 and TRBJ2-1, with 16 bases fitting TRBD2. CDR1 and CDR2 from the germline V gene are MDHEN and SYDVKM. The CDR3 is made up of 16 amino acids. Trimming at V came to 5 bases and at J to 9 bases, leaving 7 bases not matched to a gene. Written as DNA, the CDR3 is TGTGCCAGCAGTCTCGGGACTAGCGGGAGGGGCGGTGAGCAGTTCTTC. Its protein product is CASSLGTSGRGGEQFF.

Concerning this clone: The sample has other DNA sequences that encode this CDR3 too. The rearrangement uses TRBV10-3 and TRBJ2-5; a possible D gene is TRBD2 (6 bases). The J call may be wrong; the DNA end is better matched by TRBJ2-7. The germline gives CDR1 ENHRY, CDR2 SYGVKD. This CDR3 has 13 amino acids. Here the CDR3 DNA reads TGTGCCATCAGTGGGGGGGACTCCTACGAGCAGTACTTC. This gives the protein CAISGGDSYEQYF.